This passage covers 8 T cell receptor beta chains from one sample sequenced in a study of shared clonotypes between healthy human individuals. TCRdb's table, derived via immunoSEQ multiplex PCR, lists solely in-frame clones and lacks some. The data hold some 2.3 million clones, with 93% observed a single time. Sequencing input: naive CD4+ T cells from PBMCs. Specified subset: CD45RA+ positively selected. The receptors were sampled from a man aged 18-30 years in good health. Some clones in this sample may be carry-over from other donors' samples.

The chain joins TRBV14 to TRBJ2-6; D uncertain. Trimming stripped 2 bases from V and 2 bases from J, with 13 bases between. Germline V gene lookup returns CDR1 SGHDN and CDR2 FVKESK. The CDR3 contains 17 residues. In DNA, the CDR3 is TGTGCCAGCAGCCAATCTAGTCGGACCACTGGGGCCAACGTCCTGACTTTC. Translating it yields CASSQSSRTTGANVLTF. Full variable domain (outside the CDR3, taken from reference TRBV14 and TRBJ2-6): EAGVTQFPSHSVIEKGQTVTLRCDPISGHDNLYWYRRVMGKEIKFLLHFVKESKQDESGMPNNRFLAERTGGTYSTLKVQPAELEDSGVYFCASSQSSRTTGANVLTFGAGSRLTVL.

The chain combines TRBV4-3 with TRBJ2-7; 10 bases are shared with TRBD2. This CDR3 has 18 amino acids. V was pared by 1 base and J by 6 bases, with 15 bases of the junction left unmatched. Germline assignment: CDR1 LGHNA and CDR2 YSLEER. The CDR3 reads CASSQAPSGRGKAFEQYF. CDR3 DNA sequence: TGCGCCAGCAGCCAAGCTCCTAGCGGGAGAGGGAAAGCCTTCGAGCAGTACTTC.

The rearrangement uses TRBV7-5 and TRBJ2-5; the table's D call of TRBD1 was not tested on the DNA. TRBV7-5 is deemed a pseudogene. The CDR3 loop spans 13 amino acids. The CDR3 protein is CVRSSGRSETQYF. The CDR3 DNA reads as TGTGTCAGAAGCTCAGGTCGATCGGAGACCCAGTACTTC.

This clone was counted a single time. The CDR3 DNA reads as TGCAGCGCCGTTTCAGTAGTTCCCGGGCGCCGGACTGAAGCTTTCTTT. Amino acid sequence: CSAVSVVPGRRTEAFF. The rearrangement links TRBV29-1 to TRBJ1-1; no reliable D call. The CDR3 sequence is 16 residues long. The V end lost 7 bases, the J end lost 5 bases, and 26 bases lay between the germline ends. In germline, CDR1 is SQVTM, CDR2 ANQGSEA.

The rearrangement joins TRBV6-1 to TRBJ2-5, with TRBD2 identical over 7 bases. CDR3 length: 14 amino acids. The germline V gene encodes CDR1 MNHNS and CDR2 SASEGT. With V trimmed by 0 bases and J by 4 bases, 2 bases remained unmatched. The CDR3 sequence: CASSEAGGPETQYF. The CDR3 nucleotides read TGTGCCAGCAGTGAAGCGGGAGGGCCAGAGACCCAGTACTTC.

The CDR3 sequence: CASSLLPGSGPYEQYF. DNA for the CDR3: TGTGCCAGCAGTTTATTACCCGGGAGCGGTCCCTACGAGCAGTACTTC. The rearrangement joins TRBV28 to TRBJ2-7, with D possibly being TRBD2 (6 bases). This CDR3 has 16 amino acids. Germline loops: CDR1 MDHEN, CDR2 SYDVKM. The germline V and J ends were trimmed by 1 base and 2 bases, with 15 bases remaining between them.

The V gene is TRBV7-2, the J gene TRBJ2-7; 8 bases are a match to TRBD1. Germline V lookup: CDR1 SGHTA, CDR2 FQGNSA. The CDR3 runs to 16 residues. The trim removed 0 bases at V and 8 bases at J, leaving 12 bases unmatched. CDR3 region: CASSLASRGPLLQQYF. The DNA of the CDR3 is TGTGCCAGCAGCTTAGCGTCCAGGGGGCCCCTCTTACAGCAGTACTTC. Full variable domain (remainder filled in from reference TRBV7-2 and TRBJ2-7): GAGVSQSPSNKVTEKGKDVELRCDPISGHTALYWYRQSLGQGLEFLIYFQGNSAPDKSGLPSDRFSAERTGGSVSTLTIQRTQQEDSAVYLCASSLASRGPLLQQYFGPGTRLTVT.

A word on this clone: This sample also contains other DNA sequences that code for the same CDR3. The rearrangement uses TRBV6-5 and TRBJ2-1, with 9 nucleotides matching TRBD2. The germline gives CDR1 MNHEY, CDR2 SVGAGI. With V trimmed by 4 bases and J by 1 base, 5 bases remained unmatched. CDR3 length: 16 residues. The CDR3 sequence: CASSSLAGGSYNEQFF. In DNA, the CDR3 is TGTGCCAGCAGTTCCCTCGCGGGAGGGTCCTACAATGAGCAGTTCTTC.